These T cell receptor beta chains were read from a single sample in a study of blood T cell repertoires in COVID-19. Method: immunoSEQ multiplex PCR; TCRdb's copy keeps in-frame clones and lacks some. The table lists approximately 260,000 clones, roughly 83% of them singletons, with 9.6% in the top ten. The sequencing sample was made of peripheral blood. These receptors were obtained from a woman over 75 with acute or convalescent COVID-19. Each CDR3 is given with its conserved first and last residue. Each record gives: clone size, V gene, J gene, CDR3 protein. Only part of the rows carry a size: once, few, many, or a class if the clone is expanded.

.	TRBV28	TRBJ1-6	CASSPRLDSPLHF
.	TRBV5-8	TRBJ1-5	CASSRRTGHNQPQHF
once	TRBV28	TRBJ1-1	CASSGQASWDTEAFF
.	TRBV6-2/TRBV6-3	TRBJ1-1	CASSRLQGGTEAFF
.	TRBV2	TRBJ1-5	CASSDLSVHQPQHF
.	TRBV30	TRBJ1-6	CAWTSGQGNSPLHF
once	TRBV19	TRBJ2-5	CASSPSGVGETQYF
.	TRBV2	TRBJ1-2	CASSVTGQGVSYGYTF
few	TRBV15	TRBJ1-6	CATSSVPDSYNSPLHF
once	TRBV19	TRBJ1-2	CASNSWDRGLYGYTF
.	TRBV6-6	TRBJ1-5	CASSDVGGNQPQHF
.	TRBV15	TRBJ2-7	CATSRDFGGEQYF
.	TRBV5-1	TRBJ1-1	CASSLLQNTEAFF